This T cell receptor beta chain was captured by sequencing in a study of PD-1 blockade in classical Hodgkin lymphoma. For the study at large: Intravenous delivery of nivolumab at 3 mg/kg to patients occurred every 2 weeks. Study-wide results and limits: Lower baseline TCR diversity was reported for newly diagnosed patients than for healthy donors. Those achieving complete response showed baseline diversity like newly diagnosed patients.

To note about this clone: Antigen specificity is unknown.

Profiling relied on immunoSEQ multiplex PCR, and the TCRdb table lists in-frame clones only, not all of them. The data show 75,000 to 100,000 clones, roughly 76% seen once. Every patient experienced relapse after autologous stem cell transplantation, and brentuximab vedotin exposure varied. The CDR3 has 13 amino acids. Trimming cost V 10 bases and J 10 bases; bases outside gene matches: 16. The germline V gene has CDR1 MDHEN and CDR2 SYDVKM. This sequence joins TRBV28 and TRBJ2-7, with 7 bases aligning to TRBD2. The specimen comprised peripheral blood mononuclear cells (PBMCs), sampled before the second cycle of nivolumab. This clonotype was sampled from a human donor with classical Hodgkin lymphoma. Written as DNA, the CDR3 is TGTGCCATCACTCCCCTAGCGGATCAACGTCAGTACTTC. It is translated as CAITPLADQRQYF.